The subject of this entry is one T cell receptor (beta chain). Its antigen is undetermined. These data come from a study of a mutant IDH1 vaccine in newly diagnosed glioma. Time point of the sample: week 5, during vaccination. What each vaccine dose contained was 300 ug of mutant IDH1 20-mer peptide, accompanied by topical imiquimod. Patients carried new grade 3 or 4 IDH1-mutant astrocytomas lacking nuclear ATRX. This table comes from immunoSEQ multiplex PCR, and its TCRdb copy is limited to in-frame clones, with some not included. In the table there are approximately 27,000 clones, roughly nine tenths of which are singletons. The CDR3 consists of 15 residues. Germline V gene sequence: CDR1 PRHDT, CDR2 FYEKMQ (reference sequence). The V and J ends lost 2 bases and 5 bases respectively, with 13 bases between them.

This clonotype was obtained from a man between 18 and 29 years old with glioma. The chain combines TRBV13 with TRBJ2-1; weak D call: TRBD2 (5 bases). The sequences come from PBMCs, collected from a glioma patient whose treatment included an IDH1 peptide vaccine. CDR3 residues: CASSLSGSGHNEQFF. Here the CDR3 DNA reads TGTGCCAGCAGCTTAAGCGGTAGTGGTCACAATGAGCAGTTCTTC.